One and the same sample provided the 9 T cell receptor beta chains below, sequenced in a study of T cell repertoires in aging, cancer and after chemotherapy. Rearranged V-D-J TRB sequences were amplified with a mixed TRB-A/B primer pool. TCRdb used MiXCR to reprocess the multiplex PCR reads, holding one entry per CDR3 protein. The top ten clones hold approximately 10% of a sample with fewer than 20,000 distinct CDR3 sequences, about 46% of them seen once. TCR beta rearrangements were amplified from peripheral blood genomic DNA. Sequenced: blood. These receptors originate from a human donor in good health.

This clonotype appeared a few times. The chain links TRBV30 to TRBJ2-4; D perhaps matches TRBD2 (6 bases). Germline assignment: CDR1 GTSNPN and CDR2 SVGIG (reference sequence). V was cut by 3 bases and J by 7 bases, with 19 bases left in between. The CDR3 extends over 15 amino acids. CDR3 coding DNA: TGTGCCTGGAGGAGACGTGGAGGGGTGTACAACATTCAGTACTTC. It is translated as CAWRRRGGVYNIQYF.

The J gene is TRBJ2-2, the V gene TRBV5-5; 7 bases agree with TRBD1. The trim removed 2 bases at V and 4 bases at J, leaving 11 bases unmatched. Germline assignment: CDR1 SGHKS and CDR2 YYEKEE (reference sequence). This CDR3 contains 17 residues. The CDR3 region is CASSLLTGAPSTGELFF. The CDR3 coding sequence is TGTGCCAGCAGCTTATTAACAGGGGCGCCTTCCACCGGGGAGCTGTTTTTT.

J is TRBJ2-3 and V is TRBV27; D is uncertain. The V end lost 2 bases, the J end lost 0 bases, and 9 bases lay between the germline ends. The CDR3 extends over 15 amino acids. The germline V gene has CDR1 MNHEY and CDR2 SMNVEV (reference sequence). The CDR3 nucleotides read TGTGCCAGCAGTTTAGGTGGATTTAGCACAGATACGCAGTATTTT. Its translation: CASSLGGFSTDTQYF.

The chain links TRBV4-3 to TRBJ2-2; D is uncertain. V was cut by 0 bases and J by 7 bases, with 12 bases left in between. CDR3 length: 15 residues. Per germline, CDR1 LGHNA and CDR2 YSLEER. CDR3 nucleotides: TGCGCCAGCAGCCAAGACCCCTCTTGGGGCGGGGAGCTGTTTTTT. Translated: CASSQDPSWGGELFF.

This chain links TRBV5-4 with TRBJ2-3; D gene unclear. V gave up 2 bases and J gave up 0 bases, with 7 bases separating them. Germline V CDR1 and CDR2: SGHNT, YYREEE (reference sequence). This CDR3 has 14 residues. The CDR3: CASSLTRSTDTQYF. As DNA, the CDR3 is TGTGCCAGCAGCTTAACCAGGAGCACAGATACGCAGTATTTT.

The chain combines TRBV30 with TRBJ2-5, with D possibly TRBD2 on 6 matching bases. Germline loops: CDR1 GTSNPN, CDR2 SVGIG (reference sequence). Trimming pared 0 bases from V and 2 bases from J, leaving 13 bases between. This CDR3 spans 15 amino acids. CDR3 in DNA: TGTGCCTGGAGTGTTGGGGGGAGTGGGCAAGAGACCCAGTACTTC. Its translation is CAWSVGGSGQETQYF.

The V call is TRBV12-3 or TRBV12-4, the J call TRBJ2-5; tentatively, D is TRBD1 or TRBD2 (5 bases each). The length of the CDR3 is 15 residues. Trimming removed 4 bases from V and 2 bases from J, with 14 bases in between. The CDR3 region is CASSSRGTLQETQYF. CDR3 in DNA: TGTGCCAGCAGTTCGAGGGGTACGCTACAAGAGACCCAGTACTTC.

V is TRBV29-1 and J is TRBJ1-3; possible D gene TRBD1, 6 bases. The CDR3 is 14 residues long. The germline CDR1 and CDR2 sequences are SQVTM and ANQGSEA. Trimming left V 6 bases short and J 0 bases short, with 12 bases between. The CDR3 coding sequence is TGCAGCGTCCGCCCGACAGGCTCTGGAAACACCATATATTTT. Amino acid sequence: CSVRPTGSGNTIYF.

This clonotype is medium-sized within its sample. This chain uses TRBV29-1 with TRBJ2-1, with 10 nucleotides matching TRBD2. CDR3 size: 15 residues. V trimming: 7 bases; J trimming: 0 bases; junction bases outside the gene matches: 6. Germline-derived CDR1 and CDR2 are SQVTM and ANQGSEA. CDR3 protein: CSGRSSGSSYNEQFF. The CDR3 DNA reads TGCAGCGGAAGATCTAGCGGGAGCTCCTACAATGAGCAGTTCTTC.